A selection of T cell receptor beta chains follows, all from one sample in a study of cytomegalovirus exposure and HLA in healthy donors. The method was immunoSEQ multiplex PCR; TCRdb's version includes in-frame clones alone and lacks a portion of them. Found here are 120,000 to 150,000 clones, about three fifths of them singletons; the top ten hold roughly 1.9%. The sequencing sample was made of PBMCs. The source of these receptors is a male donor in good health and CMV-seronegative. Both conserved end residues are part of each CDR3. The D gene is left open where the match is weak. Expanded clones get a size class; other rows say once, few or many, or leave the size out.

d_call,clone_size,j_call,v_call,cdr3_aa,cdr3_nt
-,few,TRBJ1-5,TRBV15,CATSRDNTGPQHF,TGTGCCACCAGCAGAGATAATACCGGGCCCCAGCATTTT
-,-,TRBJ1-2,TRBV30,CAWSNGAWGYTF,TGTGCCTGGAGTAATGGGGCCTGGGGCTACACCTTC
-,few,TRBJ1-2,TRBV7-9,CASSPGEDGYTF,TGTGCCAGCAGCCCCGGGGAGGATGGCTACACCTTC
-,few,TRBJ2-2,TRBV7-9,CASSPGLWNTGELFF,TGTGCCAGCAGCCCAGGCCTGTGGAACACCGGGGAGCTGTTTTTT
-,-,TRBJ2-5,TRBV7-6,CASSLGALGGQETQYF,TGTGCCAGCAGCTTAGGGGCACTAGGGGGCCAAGAGACCCAGTACTTC
TRBD2,-,TRBJ2-3,TRBV4-3,CASSQVWGTVAGFTSTDTQYF,TGCGCCAGCAGCCAAGTATGGGGGACGGTAGCGGGTTTTACTAGCACAGATACGCAGTATTTT
-,-,TRBJ2-7,TRBV19,CASSILGDASYEQYF,TGTGCCAGTAGTATATTGGGAGACGCCTCCTACGAGCAGTACTTC
-,few,TRBJ2-3,TRBV9,CASSLDLGTDTQYF,TGTGCCAGCAGTCTTGACTTGGGCACAGATACGCAGTATTTT
-,-,TRBJ2-3,TRBV5-6,CASSFRGAGGLEYF,TGTGCCAGCAGCTTTCGTGGTGCAGGGGGGTTAGAGTATTTT
-,-,TRBJ2-6,TRBV4-3,CASSQAGLGGANVLTF,TGCGCCAGCAGCCAGGCGGGACTTGGGGGGGCCAACGTCCTGACTTTC
-,-,TRBJ2-5,TRBV18,CASSPQGGQETQYF,TGTGCCAGCTCACCACAAGGAGGCCAAGAGACCCAGTACTTC
-,few,TRBJ1-5,TRBV4-1,CASRQRSGKGSNQPQHF,TGCGCCAGCAGACAAAGGAGCGGGAAAGGTAGCAATCAGCCCCAGCATTTT
-,-,TRBJ2-7,TRBV7-2,CASSLQGATYEQYF,TGTGCCAGCAGCTTACAGGGTGCTACCTACGAGCAGTACTTC
-,-,TRBJ2-1,TRBV5-6,CASSAFPSNGQFF,TGTGCCAGCAGCGCCTTTCCTAGTAATGGGCAGTTCTTC
TRBD1,few,TRBJ2-2,TRBV5-4,CASSRGQADTGELFF,TGTGCCAGCAGTCGGGGACAGGCGGACACCGGGGAGCTGTTTTTT
TRBD1,-,TRBJ2-1,TRBV5-1,CASSRGQGYSYNEQFF,TGCGCCAGCAGCCGAGGACAGGGTTACTCCTACAATGAGCAGTTCTTC
-,-,TRBJ2-2,TRBV7-9,CASSSDSFTGELFF,TGTGCCAGCAGCTCGGACTCGTTCACCGGGGAGCTGTTTTTT
TRBD1,-,TRBJ1-1,TRBV18,CASSPSGQGAWNTEAFF,TGTGCCAGCTCACCTTCAGGACAGGGGGCTTGGAACACTGAAGCTTTCTTT
-,-,TRBJ1-3,TRBV9,CASSVQGGGSGNTIYF,TGTGCCAGCAGCGTACAGGGAGGGGGCTCTGGAAACACCATATATTTT
TRBD2,-,TRBJ2-2,TRBV5-1,CASSERGAYTGELFF,TGCGCCAGCAGCGAGCGGGGGGCCTACACCGGGGAGCTGTTTTTT
-,-,TRBJ1-1,TRBV19,CASRPWGRNTEAFF,TGTGCCAGTAGACCCTGGGGCCGGAACACTGAAGCTTTCTTT
TRBD1,-,TRBJ2-7,TRBV7-9,CASSLAGGSYEQYF,TGTGCCAGCAGCTTAGCAGGGGGCAGCTACGAGCAGTACTTC
-,-,TRBJ1-2,TRBV27,CASSLSAGDIDYGYTF,TGTGCCAGCAGTTTATCGGCAGGGGATATTGACTATGGCTACACCTTC
-,few,TRBJ2-2,TRBV6-4,CASSDSGDTGELFF,TGTGCCAGCAGTGACTCAGGGGACACCGGGGAGCTGTTTTTT
-,-,TRBJ1-6,TRBV7-2,CASSFSPSPLHF,TGTGCCAGCAGCTTTTCTCCTTCACCCCTCCACTTT
-,-,TRBJ2-7,TRBV6-5,CASSYGQGSTYEQYF,TGTGCCAGCAGTTACGGCCAAGGGAGCACCTACGAGCAGTACTTC
-,few,TRBJ1-5,TRBV6-1,CASSAGLGQPQHF,TGTGCCAGCAGTGCAGGATTAGGTCAGCCCCAGCATTTT
-,-,TRBJ2-1,TRBV9,CASSVAGYEQFF,TGTGCCAGCAGCGTAGCGGGTTATGAGCAGTTCTTC
-,-,TRBJ2-5,TRBV5-1,CASSIGQYQETQYF,TGCGCCAGCAGCATAGGACAGTACCAAGAGACCCAGTACTTC
TRBD1,few,TRBJ2-7,TRBV19,CASSGTGAYEQYF,TGTGCCAGTAGCGGGACAGGCGCCTACGAGCAGTACTTC
TRBD2,-,TRBJ2-3,TRBV5-3,CARSGNGTSGGAGVTDTQYF,TGTGCCAGAAGCGGCAACGGGACTAGCGGGGGGGCCGGGGTAACAGATACGCAGTATTTT
-,-,TRBJ2-5,TRBV6-4,CASSAKTRGQETQYF,TGTGCCAGCAGTGCAAAAACTAGAGGCCAAGAGACCCAGTACTTC
-,-,TRBJ1-2,TRBV7-2,CASSPYPTTGRLRNYGYTF,TGTGCCAGCAGCCCCTACCCCACGACAGGTCGATTGCGAAACTATGGCTACACCTTC
-,-,TRBJ2-1,TRBV21-1,CASSKRTDRGCNNEQFF,TGTGCCAGCAGCAAAAGGACAGACAGGGGTTGCAACAATGAGCAGTTCTTC
-,-,TRBJ1-6,TRBV6-5,CATHQGSYNSPLHF,TGTGCCACCCACCAGGGCTCCTATAATTCACCCCTCCACTTT
TRBD1,-,TRBJ2-1,TRBV4-1,CASRFDRGTPNEQFF,TGCGCCAGCAGATTCGACAGGGGGACGCCTAATGAGCAGTTCTTC
TRBD2,-,TRBJ2-1,TRBV7-2,CASTPVLAGGYNEQFF,TGTGCCAGCACGCCGGTCCTAGCGGGGGGCTACAATGAGCAGTTCTTC
TRBD1,-,TRBJ1-6,TRBV25-1,CAIQDRGNSPLHF,TGTGCCATCCAAGACAGGGGTAATTCACCCCTCCACTTT
-,-,TRBJ2-2,TRBV6-5,CASSYSPFLVPGELFF,TGTGCCAGCAGTTATAGTCCGTTTCTGGTGCCCGGGGAGCTGTTTTTT
TRBD1,few,TRBJ2-1,TRBV5-1,CASSFLPLGQGAGEQFF,TGCGCCAGCAGCTTTTTACCCCTGGGACAGGGGGCAGGTGAGCAGTTCTTC
-,-,TRBJ2-2,TRBV7-3,CASSLTWRSGELFF,TGTGCCAGCAGCTTAACGTGGAGGTCCGGGGAGCTGTTTTTT
-,few,TRBJ2-3,TRBV6-4,CASSASSTDTQYF,TGTGCCAGCAGTGCTTCTAGCACAGATACGCAGTATTTT
TRBD2,-,TRBJ2-1,TRBV7-3,CASSSGLGIDEQFF,TGTGCCAGCAGCTCGGGACTAGGCATAGATGAGCAGTTCTTC
TRBD2,-,TRBJ2-1,TRBV29-1,CSVPAGTYNEQFF,TGCAGCGTCCCAGCGGGGACGTACAATGAGCAGTTCTTC
-,-,TRBJ1-1,TRBV6-1,CASSEGGGGPQAFF,TGTGCCAGCAGTGAAGGGGGGGGAGGGCCCCAAGCTTTCTTT
TRBD1,-,TRBJ1-4,TRBV27,CASSSQGAQEKLFF,TGTGCCAGCAGTTCACAGGGGGCGCAGGAAAAACTGTTTTTT
-,few,TRBJ1-3,TRBV6-5,CASSLFFARENTIYF,TGTGCCAGCAGTCTATTCTTTGCCCGGGAAAACACCATATATTTT
TRBD1,-,TRBJ1-3,TRBV9,CASSETGWSGNTIYF,TGTGCCAGCAGCGAGACAGGGTGGAGCGGAAACACCATATATTTT